This TCR beta chain derives from a study of blood T cell repertoires in COVID-19 (dated by TCRdb to 2020 to 2022). A note on the overall study: Collaborator samples came from the United States, Italy and Spain and covered acute and convalescent phases of COVID-19. The material from the prospective study consisted of cDNA or gDNA derived from T cells, B-cell-depleted T cells, or PBMCs. Subjects who had been exposed to COVID-19, were actively infected with it, or had recovered from it provided the deeply sampled blood TCRbeta repertoires that made up the dataset. The repertoires were released in a freely available public database meant as a resource for research on the immune response to SARS-CoV-2. Samples came from the ongoing ImmuneRACE study (first 160 participants) plus 1,254 subjects from 6 global collaborators. The sample metadata nearly always contained a de-identified subject ID, COVID-19 status, age in years and sex. Where available, HLA class I and class II types were taken from metadata supplied by the sample provider and were not determined by assay-based typing.

The immunoSEQ Assay, a bias-controlled multiplex PCR, was used to amplify TCRbeta CDR3 regions from genomic DNA. Processing in the source paper ran as follows. The number of nucleated cells in each sample was estimated from the amplification of reference gene primers within the assay. To quantify the absolute abundance of each unique TCRbeta CDR3 rearrangement, sequence reads were collapsed and filtered. For each sample, productive Simpson clonality was calculated by taking the square root of Simpson's diversity index across productive rearrangements. The source is immuneACCESS, and TCRdb retained only in-frame sequences with V and J called. Part of the clones is not carried over; for the studies checked, unresolved V genes explain less than half of this, and the remainder is unexplained. V and J calls and clone size are copied from that table; D and trimming were computed from the DNA. Within this sample are approximately 230,000 clones, with 80% to 90% of them counted one time only. Of the sample, under 5% falls within the top ten clones.

The germline V gene (reference sequence) gives CDR1 as DFQATT and CDR2 as SNEGSKA. The V end loses 2 bases and the J end loses 4 bases, and a stretch of 5 bases separates them. The CDR3 has 11 amino acids, counting the end cysteine and phenylalanine. Only the CDR3 DNA stays, 33 bases, in frame from base 1. Participants in the prospective study were enrolled through a virtual design, were aged roughly 18 to 100 years, and lived in approximately 25 United States geographic areas. In the prospective study, participants were assigned to cohorts based on the clinical history participants reported in a screening survey and a study questionnaire. ImmuneRACE Cohort 3 recovered participants were defined by two consecutive negative NP/OP PCR tests, healthcare professional clearance, or symptom resolution. In the prospective study, whole blood, serum and a nasopharyngeal or oropharyngeal swab were collected from each participant by mobile phlebotomists. Prospective study participants could optionally give additional blood draws and questionnaires over a roughly two-month period. Before DNA extraction, blood samples from the prospective study were shipped at room temperature or frozen.

Study-wide conclusions, independent of this receptor: The amount of clinical and demographic metadata varied by source and participant and was provided uncurated.

With regard to this clone: What antigen it recognizes has not been identified. No much larger clonotype is one base removed from it; base qualities were not supplied.

The sequence was collected from a woman under 40 who had recovered from COVID-19. This receptor chain uses TRBV20-1 and TRBJ1-2; there is no confident call for the D gene. Sequenced input: PBMCs or T cells enriched from blood (not recorded which). DNA sequence: TGCAGTGCTAGACTTAGCTATGGCTACACCTTC. Translated, it gives CSARLSYGYTF.